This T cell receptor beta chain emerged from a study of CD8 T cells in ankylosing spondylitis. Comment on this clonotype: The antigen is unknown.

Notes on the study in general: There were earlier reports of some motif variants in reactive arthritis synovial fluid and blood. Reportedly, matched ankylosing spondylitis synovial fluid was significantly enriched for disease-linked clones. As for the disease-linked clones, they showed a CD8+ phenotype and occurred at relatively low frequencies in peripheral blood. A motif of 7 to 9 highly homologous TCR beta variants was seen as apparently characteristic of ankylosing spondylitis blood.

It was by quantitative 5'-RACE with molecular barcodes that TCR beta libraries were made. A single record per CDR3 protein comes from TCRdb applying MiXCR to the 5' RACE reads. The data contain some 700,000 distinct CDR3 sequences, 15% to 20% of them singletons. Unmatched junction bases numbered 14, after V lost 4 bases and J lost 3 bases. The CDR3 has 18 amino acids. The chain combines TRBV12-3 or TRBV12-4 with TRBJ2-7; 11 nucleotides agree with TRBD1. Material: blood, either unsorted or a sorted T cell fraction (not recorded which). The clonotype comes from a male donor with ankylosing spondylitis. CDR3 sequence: CASSSGQGAFGIIYEQYF. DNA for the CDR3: TGTGCCAGCAGTTCAGGACAGGGGGCCTTCGGTATTATCTACGAGCAGTACTTC.